The 16 T cell receptor beta chains in this list originate from one sample, sequenced in a study of T cell clonality in common variable immunodeficiency. The study, taken as a whole, reports: Common variable immunodeficiency TCR beta sequences reportedly had fewer deletions and N-nucleotide insertions.

Using immunoSEQ multiplex PCR, the repertoire was profiled, and TCRdb retains in-frame clones only, with some absent. This sample includes 25,000 or so clones with no singletons; its ten biggest clones take up approximately 25%. No antigen has been identified for these receptors. What was sequenced was peripheral blood mononuclear cells. The receptors were sampled from a human donor with common variable immunodeficiency.

This clone was found many times. The read halts 3 residues ahead of the CDR3 end, with the missing end drawn from the germline J gene. The chain uses TRBV6-1 and TRBJ2-1; 10 bases are a match to TRBD2. Germline-derived CDR1 and CDR2 are MNHNS and SASEGT. This CDR3 is 16 amino acids long. V was clipped by 4 bases and J by 3 bases; unmatched bases: 6. The chain's CDR3 is CASSVSGGTYYNEQFF. The DNA read from the CDR3 is TGTGCCAGCAGTGTTAGCGGGGGGACTTACTACAATGAG.

This clone was found many times. The read gets to within 3 residues of the CDR3 end, and the germline J gene fills in the rest. The chain is built from TRBV7-7 and TRBJ2-5; 7 bases line up with TRBD2. Trimming at V came to 2 bases and at J to 1 base, leaving 7 bases not matched to a gene. CDR1 is SSHAT, CDR2 FNYEAQ, per germline (reference sequence). The CDR3 extends over 16 amino acids. The CDR3 loop reads CASSLSPGGLQETQYF. CDR3 DNA, as far as it was read: TGTGCCAGCAGCTTATCCCCGGGGGGACTCCAAGAGACC.

At least ten counts were recorded for this clone. Read sequence stops 3 residues before the CDR3 end, and the germline J gene provides the missing end. The chain carries TRBV7-8 and TRBJ2-2, with D maybe TRBD1 (6 bases). Per germline, CDR1 SGHVS and CDR2 FQNEAQ. The CDR3 covers 18 residues. Trimming left V 2 bases short and J 2 bases short, with 18 bases between. CDR3 sequence: CASSLYTAGTLNTGELFF. The CDR3 DNA, read in part, is TGTGCCAGCAGCTTATATACGGCCGGGACACTTAACACCGGGGAG.

This clone has ten or more counts. The CDR3 goes on 3 residues after the read ends, and that part is filled in from the germline J gene. The chain joins TRBV7-2 to TRBJ1-3; 7 bases are shared with TRBD1. The CDR3 has 13 residues. The V segment lost 6 bases and the J segment 1 base; nucleotides outside the gene matches: 0. Looked up from germline, CDR1 is SGHTA and CDR2 is FQGNSA. The covered CDR3 bases are TGTGCCAGCAGACAGGGGTCTGGAAACACC. Translating gives CASRQGSGNT. Given in full, the CDR3 is CASRQGSGNTIYF. Combining the CDR3 with reference TRBV7-2 and TRBJ1-3 gives the whole variable domain GAGVSQSPSNKVTEKGKDVELRCDPISGHTALYWYRQSLGQGLEFLIYFQGNSAPDKSGLPSDRFSAERTGGSVSTLTIQRTQQEDSAVYLCASRQGSGNTIYFGEGSWLTVV.

Note on this clone: The read terminates 3 residues before the CDR3 end, so the remaining end is supplied by the germline J gene. The chain couples TRBV19 to TRBJ1-2, with TRBD1 identical over 10 bases. CDR3 length equals 15 residues. V lost 3 bases, J lost 4 bases, and 5 bases stayed unmatched. From germline, CDR1 is LNHDA and CDR2 SQIVND (reference sequence). The CDR3 reads CASSIRTGGIYGYTF. The CDR3 DNA, read in part, is TGTGCCAGTAGTATCCGGACAGGGGGAATCTATGGC.

In its sample, this clone was seen many times. The read terminates 3 residues before the CDR3 end, so the remaining end is supplied by the germline J gene. The chain employs TRBV6-2 or TRBV6-3 and TRBJ2-7; D call uncertain. Germline-derived CDR1 and CDR2 are MNHEY and SVGEGT. The ends were cut back, 0 bases at V and 2 bases at J, with 8 bases in the middle. The CDR3 runs to 14 residues. CDR3 loop: CASSYSTYTYEQYF. The covered CDR3 bases are TGTGCCAGCAGTTACTCCACCTATACCTACGAG.

As concerns this clone: The read stops 3 residues short of the end of the CDR3; the missing end is completed from the germline J gene. The rearrangement uses TRBV29-1 and TRBJ2-7; the D gene is possibly TRBD2 (5 bases). CDR1 is SQVTM, CDR2 ANQGSEA, per germline. CDR3 size: 12 residues. The V end was cut by 5 bases, the J end by 3 bases, with 11 bases between. The sequenced part of the CDR3 DNA is TGCAGCGTTATCGGGGTCGGCTACGAG. Protein product: CSVIGVGYE. The whole CDR3 sequence reads CSVIGVGYEQYF.

There are many counts of this clone. The sequenced fragment ends 3 residues before the CDR3 boundary, so the rest is inferred from the germline J gene. The V gene is TRBV7-6, the J gene TRBJ2-3; weak D call: TRBD1 (5 bases). Germline CDR1 and CDR2: SGHVS and FNYEAQ. Trimming cost V 3 bases and J 4 bases, with 11 bases left between them. CDR3 length: 14 amino acids. The DNA read from the CDR3 is TGTGCCAGCAGCTTTGTTTTAGGGGCAGATACG. It translates to CASSFVLGADT. The full-length CDR3 reads as CASSFVLGADTQYF.

About this clone itself: The CDR3 end lies 3 residues beyond the end of the read and is filled in from the germline J gene. V gene TRBV20-1 combines with J gene TRBJ1-4; 8 bases align to TRBD1. Germline V gives CDR1 DFQATT, CDR2 SNEGSKA (reference sequence). The CDR3 runs 14 residues. The J segment lost 7 bases and the V segment lost 6 bases, leaving 10 bases of the junction unmatched. The covered CDR3 bases are TGCAGTGCCAGGCTGGACAGGGCGGGTGAAAAA. It is translated as CSARLDRAGEK. The CDR3 in its entirety is CSARLDRAGEKLFF.

Many counts were recorded for this clone. The CDR3 end lies 3 residues beyond the end of the read and is filled in from the germline J gene. V gene TRBV20-1 combines with J gene TRBJ2-5; D possibly corresponds to TRBD2 (6 bases). V dropped 6 bases and J dropped 3 bases, with 11 bases sitting between them. There are 12 residues in the CDR3. CDR1 is DFQATT, CDR2 SNEGSKA, per germline (reference sequence). The CDR3 loop is CSAGGVKETQYF. CDR3 DNA, as far as it was read: TGCAGTGCCGGAGGGGTTAAAGAGACC.

This clone has only a few counts. The covered CDR3 bases are TGTGCCAGTAGTAGCTGGGACAGGGCTAGCAATCAGCCC. It yields the protein CASSSWDRASNQP. In full, the CDR3 is CASSSWDRASNQPQHF. The chain couples TRBV19 to TRBJ1-5, with 9 bases that match TRBD1. From the germline J gene comes the end of the CDR3, since the read stops 3 residues before it. The V and J ends lost 4 bases and 0 bases, in that order; junction bases with no gene match: 4. The CDR3 contains 16 residues. CDR1 and CDR2 (germline): LNHDA, SQIVND (reference sequence). Filled out from reference TRBV19 and TRBJ1-5, the complete variable domain reads DGGITQSPKYLFRKEGQNVTLSCEQNLNHDAMYWYRQDPGQGLRLIYYSQIVNDFQKGDIAEGYSVSREKKESFPLTVTSAQKNPTAFYLCASSSWDRASNQPQHFGDGTRLSIL.

There are a few counts of this clone. The CDR3 end is not reached by the read, which stops 3 residues before it; the germline J gene fills it in. The chain joins TRBV5-4 to TRBJ2-7; D call uncertain. Trimming took off 3 bases at V and 2 bases at J, with 12 bases between the two ends. The CDR3 totals 14 residues. Germline V CDR1 and CDR2: SGHNT, YYREEE (reference sequence). CDR3 bases read: TGTGCCAGCAGCTCCTTAACCAGTCCCTACGAG. This translates into CASSSLTSPYE. The CDR3 as a whole reads CASSSLTSPYEQYF.

At least ten counts were recorded for this clone. The read finishes 3 residues shy of the CDR3 end, and the germline J gene is used to complete it. This chain connects TRBV10-3 to TRBJ2-5; the D gene is possibly TRBD1 (6 bases). Trimming removed 0 bases from V and 2 bases from J, with 16 bases in between. Germline CDR1 and CDR2: ENHRY and SYGVKD. The CDR3 loop spans 17 amino acids. The CDR3 DNA, read in part, is TGTGCCATCAGTGAGTCGGCCCTAGGACAGCTACAAGAGACC. This translates into CAISESALGQLQET. The entire CDR3 is CAISESALGQLQETQYF.

This clone has only a few counts. From the germline J gene comes the end of the CDR3, since the read stops 3 residues before it. The chain combines TRBV18 with TRBJ2-2, with a tentative D call TRBD1 (6 bases). The CDR3 sequence is 13 residues long. CDR1 is KGHSH and CDR2 is LQKENI in the germline V gene. V dropped 6 bases and J dropped 8 bases, with 13 bases sitting between them. This CDR3 is CASSQRQEGELFF. CDR3 bases read: TGTGCCAGCTCGCAGCGACAGGAGGGGGAG.

The table lists this clone with a few counts. Read sequence stops 3 residues before the CDR3 end, and the germline J gene provides the missing end. This chain joins TRBV6-1 and TRBJ2-5, with 7 bases that match TRBD1. V gave up 3 bases and J gave up 7 bases; unmatched junction bases: 11. Germline values: CDR1 MNHNS, CDR2 SASEGT. CDR3 size: 15 residues. The CDR3 loop is CASSEITGDRRTQYF. The covered CDR3 bases are TGTGCCAGCAGTGAGATTACAGGGGACCGGAGGACC.

The table lists this clone with many counts. The read finishes 3 residues shy of the CDR3 end, and the germline J gene is used to complete it. The J gene is TRBJ1-2, the V gene TRBV7-9; D gene uncertain. The CDR3 length is 13 residues. Trimming took off 7 bases at V and 3 bases at J, with 12 bases between the two ends. Germline V gene sequence: CDR1 SEHNR, CDR2 FQNEAQ (reference sequence). Partial CDR3 DNA: TGTGCCAGCACCCCAGAGGTCTACTATGGC. Translating it yields CASTPEVYYG. Given in full, the CDR3 is CASTPEVYYGYTF. Supplemented by reference TRBV7-9 and TRBJ1-2, the full variable domain reads DTGVSQNPRHKITKRGQNVTFRCDPISEHNRLYWYRQTLGQGPEFLTYFQNEAQLEKSRLLSDRFSAERPKGSFSTLEIQRTEQGDSAMYLCASTPEVYYGYTFGSGTRLTVV.